This T cell receptor beta chain was recorded in a study of blood T cell repertoires in COVID-19. Study-level information: Whether acute or convalescent, the COVID-19 samples came from the United States, Italy and Spain. Sample material is recorded as cDNA or gDNA derived from T cells, B-cell-depleted T cells, or PBMCs.

In the original processing: Reference gene primer amplification yielded estimated nucleated cell counts. The method was immunoSEQ multiplex PCR; TCRdb's version includes in-frame clones alone and lacks a portion of them. The V and J calls and clone size come from that table; D and trimming were worked out from the DNA. The sample consists of 90,000 or so clones, roughly 85% of them appearing once. Patients at the Seattle site were enrolled during active infection and followed longitudinally. Germline-derived CDR1 and CDR2 are LGHNA and YNFKEQ. V shed 1 base, J shed 6 bases, and the junction held 6 bases outside the gene matches. There are 15 residues in the CDR3.

The chain employs TRBV4-2 and TRBJ1-1, with 9 bases aligning to TRBD1. This receptor was taken from a woman aged 60-75 years with COVID-19, enrolled during active disease. Input material: peripheral blood. CDR3 nucleotides: TGTGCCAGCAGCCAAGTCGGGGACAGGGACGCTGAAGCTTTCTTT. It encodes CASSQVGDRDAEAFF.